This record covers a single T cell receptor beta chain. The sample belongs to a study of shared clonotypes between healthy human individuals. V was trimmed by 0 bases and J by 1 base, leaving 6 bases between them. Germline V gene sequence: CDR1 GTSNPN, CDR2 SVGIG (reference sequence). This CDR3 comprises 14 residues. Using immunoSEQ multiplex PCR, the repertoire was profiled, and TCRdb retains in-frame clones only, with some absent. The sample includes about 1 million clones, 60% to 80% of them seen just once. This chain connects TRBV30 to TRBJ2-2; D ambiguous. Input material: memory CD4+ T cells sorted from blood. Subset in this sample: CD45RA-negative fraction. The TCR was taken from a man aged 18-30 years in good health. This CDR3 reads CAWSVRQNTGELFF. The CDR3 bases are TGTGCCTGGAGTGTACGGCAGAACACCGGGGAGCTGTTTTTT.